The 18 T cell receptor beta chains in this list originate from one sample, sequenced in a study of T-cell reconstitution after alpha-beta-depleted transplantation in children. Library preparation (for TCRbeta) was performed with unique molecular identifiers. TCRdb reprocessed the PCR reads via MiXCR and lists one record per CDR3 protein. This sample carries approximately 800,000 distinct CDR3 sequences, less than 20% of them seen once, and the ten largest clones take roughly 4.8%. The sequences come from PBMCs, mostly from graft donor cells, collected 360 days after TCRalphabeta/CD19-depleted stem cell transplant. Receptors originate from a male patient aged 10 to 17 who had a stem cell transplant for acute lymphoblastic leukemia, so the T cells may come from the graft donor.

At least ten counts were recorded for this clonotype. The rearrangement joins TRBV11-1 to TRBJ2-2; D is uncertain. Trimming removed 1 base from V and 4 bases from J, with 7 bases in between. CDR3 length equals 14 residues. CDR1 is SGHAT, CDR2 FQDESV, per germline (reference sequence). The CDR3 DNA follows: TGTGCCAGCAGCTTAGACGGACCCACCGGGGAGCTGTTTTTT. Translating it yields CASSLDGPTGELFF.

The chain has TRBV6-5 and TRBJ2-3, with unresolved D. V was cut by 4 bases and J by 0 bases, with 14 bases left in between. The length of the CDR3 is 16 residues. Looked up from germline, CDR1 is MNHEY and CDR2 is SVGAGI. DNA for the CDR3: TGTGCCAGCAGTTTTTCCCCCTTGGTGAGCACAGATACGCAGTATTTT. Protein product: CASSFSPLVSTDTQYF.

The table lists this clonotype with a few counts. The CDR3 sequence is CASSQDSGLAGEGLAEQFF. The CDR3 DNA sequence: TGCGCCAGCAGCCAAGATTCCGGACTAGCGGGAGAAGGTTTAGCTGAGCAGTTCTTC. The V call is TRBV4-1, the J call TRBJ2-1; 13 nucleotides line up with TRBD2. Germline-derived CDR1 and CDR2 are MGHRA and YSYEKL. J lost 9 bases, V lost 0 bases, and 14 bases had no gene match. The CDR3 spans 19 residues.

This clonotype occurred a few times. CDR3 residues: CASSPGRFEQYF. The CDR3 DNA reads as TGTGCCAGCAGCCCGGGCCGGTTCGAGCAGTACTTC. The J gene is TRBJ2-7, the V gene TRBV12-3 or TRBV12-4, with D uncertain. Trimming left V 6 bases short and J 6 bases short, with 12 bases between. The CDR3 is 12 residues long.

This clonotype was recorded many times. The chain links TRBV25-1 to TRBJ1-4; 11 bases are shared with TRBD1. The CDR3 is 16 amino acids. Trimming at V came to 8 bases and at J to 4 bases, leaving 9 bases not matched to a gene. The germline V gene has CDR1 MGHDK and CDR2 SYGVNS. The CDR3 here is CASAGQGAQVNEKLFF. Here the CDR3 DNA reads TGTGCCAGCGCCGGACAGGGGGCGCAGGTTAATGAAAAACTGTTTTTT.

CDR3 sequence reads: CASSLGPPGYGYTF. Written as DNA, the CDR3 is TGCGCCAGCAGCTTGGGACCTCCAGGCTATGGCTACACCTTC. The rearrangement joins TRBV5-1 to TRBJ1-2; D not certain. The CDR3 runs 14 residues. The germline V and J ends were trimmed by 0 bases and 4 bases, with 10 bases remaining between them. Per germline, CDR1 SGHRS and CDR2 YFSETQ.

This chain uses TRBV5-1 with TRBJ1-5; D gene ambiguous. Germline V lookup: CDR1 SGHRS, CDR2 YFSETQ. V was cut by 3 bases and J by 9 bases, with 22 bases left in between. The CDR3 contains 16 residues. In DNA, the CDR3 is TGCGCCAGCAGCTCCTCCGGACCGGGATCCGGAGGGCCCCAGCATTTT. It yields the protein CASSSSGPGSGGPQHF.

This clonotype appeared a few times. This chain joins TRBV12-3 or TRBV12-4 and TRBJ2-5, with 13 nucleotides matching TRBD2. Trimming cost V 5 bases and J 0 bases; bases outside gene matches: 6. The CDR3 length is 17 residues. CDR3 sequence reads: CASSPVTSGRYQETQYF. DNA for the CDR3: TGTGCCAGCAGTCCAGTGACTAGCGGGAGGTACCAAGAGACCCAGTACTTC.

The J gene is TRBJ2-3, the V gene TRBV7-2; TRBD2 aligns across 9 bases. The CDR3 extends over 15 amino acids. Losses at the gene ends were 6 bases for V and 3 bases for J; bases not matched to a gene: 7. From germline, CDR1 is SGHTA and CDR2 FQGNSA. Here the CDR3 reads CASREGLARTDTQYF. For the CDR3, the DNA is TGTGCCAGCAGGGAAGGACTAGCGAGGACAGATACGCAGTATTTT.

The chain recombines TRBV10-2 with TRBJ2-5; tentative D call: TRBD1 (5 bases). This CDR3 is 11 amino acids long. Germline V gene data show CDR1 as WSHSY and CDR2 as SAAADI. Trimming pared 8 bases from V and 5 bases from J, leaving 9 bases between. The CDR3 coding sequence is TGCGCCAGCCTAGGGGTTGAGACCCAGTACTTC. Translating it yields CASLGVETQYF.

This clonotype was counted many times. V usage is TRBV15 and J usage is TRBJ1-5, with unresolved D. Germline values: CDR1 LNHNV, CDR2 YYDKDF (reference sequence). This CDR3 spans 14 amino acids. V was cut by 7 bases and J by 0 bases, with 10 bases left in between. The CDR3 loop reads CATIGSYSNQPQHF. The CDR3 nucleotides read TGTGCCACCATTGGATCATATAGCAATCAGCCCCAGCATTTT.

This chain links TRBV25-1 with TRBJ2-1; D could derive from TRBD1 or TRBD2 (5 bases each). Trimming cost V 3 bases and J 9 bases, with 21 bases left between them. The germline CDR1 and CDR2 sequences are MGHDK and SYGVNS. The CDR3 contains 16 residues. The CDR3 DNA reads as TGTGCCAGCAGTGACCTCAGAGGGGCTCATTATGTTGAGCAGTTCTTC. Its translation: CASSDLRGAHYVEQFF.

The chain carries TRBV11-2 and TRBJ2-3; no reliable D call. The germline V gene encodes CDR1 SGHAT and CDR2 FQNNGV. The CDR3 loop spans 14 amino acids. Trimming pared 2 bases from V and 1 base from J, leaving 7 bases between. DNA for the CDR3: TGTGCCAGCAGCTTACCTTTTGGCACAGATACGCAGTATTTT. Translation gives CASSLPFGTDTQYF. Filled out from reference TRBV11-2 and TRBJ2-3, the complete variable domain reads EAGVAQSPRYKIIEKRQSVAFWCNPISGHATLYWYQQILGQGPKLLIQFQNNGVVDDSQLPKDRFSAERLKGVDSTLKIQPAKLEDSAVYLCASSLPFGTDTQYFGPGTRLTVL.

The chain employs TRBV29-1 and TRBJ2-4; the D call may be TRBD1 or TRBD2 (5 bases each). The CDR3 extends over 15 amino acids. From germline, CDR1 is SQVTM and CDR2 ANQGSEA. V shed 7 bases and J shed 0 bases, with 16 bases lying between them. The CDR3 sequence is CSGGYLGTAKNIQYF. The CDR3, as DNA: TGCAGCGGGGGATACCTGGGGACAGCCAAAAACATTCAGTACTTC. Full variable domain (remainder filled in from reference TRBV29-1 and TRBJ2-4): SAVISQKPSRDICQRGTSLTIQCQVDSQVTMMFWYRQQPGQSLTLIATANQGSEATYESGFVIDKFPISRPNLTFSTLTVSNMSPEDSSIYLCSGGYLGTAKNIQYFGAGTRLSVL.

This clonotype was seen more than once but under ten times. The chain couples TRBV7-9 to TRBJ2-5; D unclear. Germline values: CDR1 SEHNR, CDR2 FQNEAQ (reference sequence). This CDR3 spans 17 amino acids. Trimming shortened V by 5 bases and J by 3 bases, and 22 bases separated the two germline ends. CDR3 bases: TGTGCCAGCAGCGGGAACAGTGGCGAAACGGCTAAAGAGACCCAGTACTTC. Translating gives CASSGNSGETAKETQYF.

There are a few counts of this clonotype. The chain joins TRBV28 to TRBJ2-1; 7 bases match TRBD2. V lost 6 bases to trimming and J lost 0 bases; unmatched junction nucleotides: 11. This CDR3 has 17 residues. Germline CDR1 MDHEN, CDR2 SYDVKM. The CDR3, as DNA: TGTGCCAGCAGGCCAGGTTATACTAGCGTCTCCTACAATGAGCAGTTCTTC. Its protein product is CASRPGYTSVSYNEQFF.

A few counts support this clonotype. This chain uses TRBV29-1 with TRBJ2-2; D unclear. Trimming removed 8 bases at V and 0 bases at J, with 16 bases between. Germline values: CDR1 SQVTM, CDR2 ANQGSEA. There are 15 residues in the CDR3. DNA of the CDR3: TGCAGCTTCTCCGGGCCACATACGAACACCGGGGAGCTGTTTTTT. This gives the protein CSFSGPHTNTGELFF.

CDR3 sequence reads: CSVELQGSGTQYF. The CDR3 region has the DNA TGCAGCGTTGAACTACAGGGCAGCGGGACCCAGTACTTC. The V call is TRBV29-1, the J call TRBJ2-5; D perhaps matches TRBD1 (6 bases). Looked up from germline, CDR1 is SQVTM and CDR2 is ANQGSEA. CDR3 length equals 13 residues. The ends were cut back, 2 bases at V and 7 bases at J, with 14 bases in the middle.